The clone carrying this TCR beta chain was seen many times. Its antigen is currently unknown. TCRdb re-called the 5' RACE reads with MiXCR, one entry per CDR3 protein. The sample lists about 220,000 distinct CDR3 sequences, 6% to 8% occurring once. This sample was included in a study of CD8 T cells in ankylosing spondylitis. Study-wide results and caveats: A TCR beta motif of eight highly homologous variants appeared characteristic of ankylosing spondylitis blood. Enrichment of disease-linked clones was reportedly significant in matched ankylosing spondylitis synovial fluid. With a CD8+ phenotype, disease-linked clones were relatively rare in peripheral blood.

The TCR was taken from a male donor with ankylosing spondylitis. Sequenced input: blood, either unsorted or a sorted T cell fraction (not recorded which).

This CDR3 is CASSLGTVYEQYF. CDR3 nucleotide sequence: TGCGCCAGCAGCTTGGGGACAGTTTACGAGCAGTACTTC. The chain links TRBV5-1 to TRBJ2-7, with D maybe TRBD1 (6 bases). The CDR3 extends over 13 amino acids. The V and J ends lost 0 bases and 4 bases respectively, with 8 bases between them. CDR1 and CDR2 (germline): SGHRS, YFSETQ.